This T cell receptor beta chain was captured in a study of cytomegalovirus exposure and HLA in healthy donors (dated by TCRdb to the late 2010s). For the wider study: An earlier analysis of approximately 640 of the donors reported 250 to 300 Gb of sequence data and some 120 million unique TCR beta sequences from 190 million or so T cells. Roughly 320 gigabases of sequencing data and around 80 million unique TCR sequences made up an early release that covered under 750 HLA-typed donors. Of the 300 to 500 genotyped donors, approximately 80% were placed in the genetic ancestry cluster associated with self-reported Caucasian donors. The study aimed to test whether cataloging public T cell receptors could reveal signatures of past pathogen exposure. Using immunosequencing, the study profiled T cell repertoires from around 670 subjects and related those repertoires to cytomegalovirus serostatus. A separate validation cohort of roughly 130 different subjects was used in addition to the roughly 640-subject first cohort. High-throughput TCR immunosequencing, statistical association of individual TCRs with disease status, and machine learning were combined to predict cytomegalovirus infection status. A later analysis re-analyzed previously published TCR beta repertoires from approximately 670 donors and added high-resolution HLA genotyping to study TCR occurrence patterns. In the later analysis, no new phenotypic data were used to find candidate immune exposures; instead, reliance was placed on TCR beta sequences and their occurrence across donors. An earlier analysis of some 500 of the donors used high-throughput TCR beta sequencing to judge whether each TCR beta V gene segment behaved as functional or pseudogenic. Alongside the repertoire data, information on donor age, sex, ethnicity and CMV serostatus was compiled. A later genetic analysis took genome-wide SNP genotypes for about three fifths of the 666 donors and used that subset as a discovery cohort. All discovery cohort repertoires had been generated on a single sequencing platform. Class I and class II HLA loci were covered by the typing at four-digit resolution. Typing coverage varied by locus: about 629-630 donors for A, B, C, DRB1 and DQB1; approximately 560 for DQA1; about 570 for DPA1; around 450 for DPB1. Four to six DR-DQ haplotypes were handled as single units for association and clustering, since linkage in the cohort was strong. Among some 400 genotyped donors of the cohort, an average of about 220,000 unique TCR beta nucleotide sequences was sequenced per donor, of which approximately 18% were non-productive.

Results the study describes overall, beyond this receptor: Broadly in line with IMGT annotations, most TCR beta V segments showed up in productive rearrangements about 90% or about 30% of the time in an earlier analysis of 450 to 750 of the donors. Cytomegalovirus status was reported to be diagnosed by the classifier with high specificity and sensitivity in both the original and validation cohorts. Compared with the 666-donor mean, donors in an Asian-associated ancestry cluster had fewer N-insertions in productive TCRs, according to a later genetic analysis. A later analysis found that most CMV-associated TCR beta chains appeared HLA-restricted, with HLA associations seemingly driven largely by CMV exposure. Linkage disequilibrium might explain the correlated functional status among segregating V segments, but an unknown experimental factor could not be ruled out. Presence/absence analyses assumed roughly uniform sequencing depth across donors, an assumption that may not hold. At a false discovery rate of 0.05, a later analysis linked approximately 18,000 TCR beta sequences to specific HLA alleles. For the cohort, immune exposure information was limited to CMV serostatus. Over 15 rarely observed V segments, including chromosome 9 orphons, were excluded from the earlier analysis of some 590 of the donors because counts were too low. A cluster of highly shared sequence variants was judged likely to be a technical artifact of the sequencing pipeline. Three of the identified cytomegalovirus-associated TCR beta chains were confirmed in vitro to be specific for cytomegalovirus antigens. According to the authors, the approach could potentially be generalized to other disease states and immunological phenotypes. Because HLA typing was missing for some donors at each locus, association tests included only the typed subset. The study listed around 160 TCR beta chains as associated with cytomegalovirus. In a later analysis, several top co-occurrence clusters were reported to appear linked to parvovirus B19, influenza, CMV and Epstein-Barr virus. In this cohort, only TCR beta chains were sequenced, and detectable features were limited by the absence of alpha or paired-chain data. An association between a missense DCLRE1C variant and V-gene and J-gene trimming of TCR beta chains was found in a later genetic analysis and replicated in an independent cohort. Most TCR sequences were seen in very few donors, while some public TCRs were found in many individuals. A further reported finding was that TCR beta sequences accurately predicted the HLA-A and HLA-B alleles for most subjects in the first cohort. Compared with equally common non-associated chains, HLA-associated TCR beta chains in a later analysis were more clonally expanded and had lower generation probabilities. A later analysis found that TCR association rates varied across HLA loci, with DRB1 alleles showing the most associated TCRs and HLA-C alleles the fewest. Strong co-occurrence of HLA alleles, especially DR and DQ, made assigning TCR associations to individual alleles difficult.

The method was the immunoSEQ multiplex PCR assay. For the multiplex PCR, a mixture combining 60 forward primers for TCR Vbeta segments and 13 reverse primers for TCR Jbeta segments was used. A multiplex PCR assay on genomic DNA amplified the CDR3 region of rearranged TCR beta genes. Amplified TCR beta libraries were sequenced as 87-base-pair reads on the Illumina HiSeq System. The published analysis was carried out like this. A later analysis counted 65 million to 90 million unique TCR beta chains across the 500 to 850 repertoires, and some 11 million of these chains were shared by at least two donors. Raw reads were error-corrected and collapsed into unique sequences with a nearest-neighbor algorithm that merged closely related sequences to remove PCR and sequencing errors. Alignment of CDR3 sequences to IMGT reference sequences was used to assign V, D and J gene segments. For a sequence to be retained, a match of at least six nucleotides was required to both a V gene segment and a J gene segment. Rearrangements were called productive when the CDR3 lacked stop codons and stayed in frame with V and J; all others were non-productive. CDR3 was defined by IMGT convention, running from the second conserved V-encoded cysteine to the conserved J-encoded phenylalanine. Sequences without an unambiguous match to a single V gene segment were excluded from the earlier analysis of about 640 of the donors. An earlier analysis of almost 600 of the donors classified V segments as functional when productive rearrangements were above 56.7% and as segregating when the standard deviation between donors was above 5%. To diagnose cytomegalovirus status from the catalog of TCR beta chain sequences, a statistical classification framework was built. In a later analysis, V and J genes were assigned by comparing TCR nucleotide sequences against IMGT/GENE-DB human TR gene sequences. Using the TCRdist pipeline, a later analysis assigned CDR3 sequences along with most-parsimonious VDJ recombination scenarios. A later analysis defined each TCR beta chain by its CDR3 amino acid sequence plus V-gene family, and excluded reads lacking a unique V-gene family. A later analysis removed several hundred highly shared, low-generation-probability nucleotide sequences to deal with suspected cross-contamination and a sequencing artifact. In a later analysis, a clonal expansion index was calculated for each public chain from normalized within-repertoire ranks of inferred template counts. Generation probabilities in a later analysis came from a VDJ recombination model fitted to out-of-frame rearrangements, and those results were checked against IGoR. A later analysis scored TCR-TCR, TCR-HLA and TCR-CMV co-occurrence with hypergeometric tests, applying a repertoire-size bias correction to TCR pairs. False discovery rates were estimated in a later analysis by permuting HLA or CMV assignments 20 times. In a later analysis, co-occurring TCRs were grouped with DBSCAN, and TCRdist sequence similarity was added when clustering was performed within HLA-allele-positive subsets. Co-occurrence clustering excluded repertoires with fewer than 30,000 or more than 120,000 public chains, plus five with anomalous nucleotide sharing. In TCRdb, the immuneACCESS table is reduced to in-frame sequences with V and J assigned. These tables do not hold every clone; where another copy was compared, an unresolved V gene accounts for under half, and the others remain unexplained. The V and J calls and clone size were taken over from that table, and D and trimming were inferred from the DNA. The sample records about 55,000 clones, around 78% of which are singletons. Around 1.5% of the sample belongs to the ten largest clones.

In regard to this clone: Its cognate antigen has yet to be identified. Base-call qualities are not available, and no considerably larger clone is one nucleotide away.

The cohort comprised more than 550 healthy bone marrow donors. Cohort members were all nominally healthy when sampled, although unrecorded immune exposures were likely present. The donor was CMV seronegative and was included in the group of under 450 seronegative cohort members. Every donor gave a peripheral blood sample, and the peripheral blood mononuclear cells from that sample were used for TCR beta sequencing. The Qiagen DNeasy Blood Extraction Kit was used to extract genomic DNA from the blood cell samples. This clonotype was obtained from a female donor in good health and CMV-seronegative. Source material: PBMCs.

The DNA sequence is given as TGTGCCAGCAGCCGGGGACTAGCGGGCGCAGATACGCAGTATTTT. Translated, it gives CASSRGLAGADTQYF. The chain joins TRBV7-3 to TRBJ2-3; 12 junctional bases match TRBD2. As encoded in the germline V gene, CDR1 is SGHTA while CDR2 is FQGTGA. V is trimmed back by 5 bases and J by 4 bases, and the junction contains 4 bases that no gene match accounts for. The CDR3 runs 15 amino acids, cysteine and phenylalanine included. The retained sequence is limited to the CDR3, 45 bases, with the frame set at the first base.